The clone carrying this T cell receptor (beta chain) was observed many times. Its specificity is not known. These data belong to a study of read filtering for tumor transcriptome and immune sequencing. Looking at the study overall: Patients were approximately 18 male and 11 to 15 female, mean age roughly 68 years, range about 40 to 85. After DNase treatment, RNA was made into whole-transcriptome libraries. Regarding the study as a whole: The sorted CD138-negative fraction was a mixed bone marrow immune population, not purified T cells.

This library used roughly 370 ng RNA and molecular barcoded adaptors spanning alpha/delta and beta/gamma chains. TCRdb passed the reads through MiXCR, listing each CDR3 protein once. The sample lists approximately 57,000 distinct CDR3 sequences; roughly an eighth were seen once. CDR3 length: 16 residues. J gave up 7 bases and V 4 bases, and 10 bases lay outside the gene matches. This sequence was found in a donor at least 40 years old with multiple myeloma. The V gene is TRBV12-3 or TRBV12-4, the J gene TRBJ2-1; 10 nucleotides align to TRBD2. The sequencing input was a population of CD138-negative cells sorted from bone marrow. CDR3 amino acids: CASSSTSGARWNEQFF. In DNA, the CDR3 is TGTGCCAGCAGTTCAACTAGCGGGGCCAGATGGAATGAGCAGTTCTTC.